This TCR beta chain originates from a study of T-cell memory formation after mild COVID-19 listed by TCRdb under 2021. Some background on the complete study: TCR sequence clusters from the two donors were largely donor specific. In two donors, T-cell clones that expanded and contracted after mild COVID-19 were tracked by sequencing TCRalpha and TCRbeta repertoires over time. Two young, previously healthy adult volunteers, one female and one male, were included in the cohort. Paper-wide results and their limitations: Whether the second-wave clones peaking on day 37 were SARS-CoV-2 specific was not confirmed. Some responding clones were found in pre-infection memory, which suggests that pre-existing cross-reactive memory T cells took part in the SARS-CoV-2 response. Clones contracting from day 15 to 85 had balanced CD4/CD8 phenotypes, while a second wave expanding from day 15 to 37 was biased towards CD4+. Only a couple of mild cases were covered in the study, and larger cohorts including severe cases with pre-infection samples were considered necessary. Contracting CD4+ clones were found mainly in CM and EM memory subsets, while CD8+ clones were enriched in EMRA.

This clonotype was seen more than once but under ten times. Its antigen has not been determined. Qualities for individual bases were not recorded, and no much larger clone is one base off. The CDR3 contains 16 residues, cysteine and phenylalanine counted. The entry retains the CDR3 DNA only, 48 bases that are in frame from base 1. V is cut by 4 bases and J by 2 bases, and the space between the germline ends is 17 bases. CDR1 and CDR2, per the germline V gene, are SGHTA and FQGNSA. Sequenced using an Illumina NovaSeq 6000. Using 5'RACE with constant-segment primers, TCRalpha and TCRbeta cDNA libraries were constructed, with sample barcodes and unique molecular identifiers added in the process. RNA was extracted from every sample with Trizol reagent. Libraries were amplified in two PCR steps, with a second sample barcode and Illumina TruSeq adapters added in the second step. Libraries were sequenced on an Illumina NovaSeq with 2 x 150 bp paired-end reads. On the study's bioinformatics: The reads were demultiplexed and collapsed into UMI-guided consensus sequences using migec v1.2.7. Using mixcr v2.1.11, the UMI consensuses were aligned to TRA and TRB V and J templates and assembled into clonotypes. A clonotype was counted as expanded or contracted only when both edgeR and NoisET called the clonotype significant, with the noise models trained on biological replicates. edgeR calls used a false discovery rate-adjusted p below 0.01 and a log2 fold-change threshold of 1. PCA with hierarchical clustering of max-normalized trajectories of the 1000 most abundant clonotypes was used as exploratory dynamics analysis. Each responding clone was given a CD4 or CD8 phenotype based on the CD4+ and CD8+ repertoires, which had been sequenced separately. TCRdb itself trimmed the public reads at Q25 with fastp, ran MiXCR and retained productive beta chains. For every CDR3 protein sequence, its rows merge into one entry that carries the most common genes and DNA. The V and J calls follow TCRdb's processing rather than the paper's. The sample table holds just over 400,000 distinct CDR3 sequences, of which roughly a quarter were seen once. The ten largest account for about an eighth of the sample.

Ficoll-Paque density gradient centrifugation was used to isolate PBMCs. The sequenced sample consisted of PBMCs or a T cell subset sorted from them (not recorded which). Recombination linked TRBV7-2 to TRBJ1-1; tentative D gene TRBD1, with 5 bases matching. This TCR derives from an adult woman who had mild COVID-19 (a few samples of this study predate the infection). The sample titles of this study are shuffled in the database, so cell type and time point are left out; the donor was told from shared clones. The DNA is TGTGCCAGCAGCTCCCAGCTCGGGACGGGAAACACTGAAGCTTTCTTT. Translated, it gives CASSSQLGTGNTEAFF.